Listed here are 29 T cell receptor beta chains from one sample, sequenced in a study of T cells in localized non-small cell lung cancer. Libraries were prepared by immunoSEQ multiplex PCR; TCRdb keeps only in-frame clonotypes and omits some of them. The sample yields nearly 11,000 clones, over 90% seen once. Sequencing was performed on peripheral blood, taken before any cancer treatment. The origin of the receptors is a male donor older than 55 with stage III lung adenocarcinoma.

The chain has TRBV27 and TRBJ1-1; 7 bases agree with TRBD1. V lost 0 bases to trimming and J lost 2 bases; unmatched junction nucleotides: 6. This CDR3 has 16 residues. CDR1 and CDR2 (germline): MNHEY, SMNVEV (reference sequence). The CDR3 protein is CASSLSWDRLNTEAFF. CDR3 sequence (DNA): TGTGCCAGCAGTTTATCCTGGGACAGACTAAACACTGAAGCTTTCTTT.

CDR3 sequence: CASSLGGGQMLFF. The CDR3 bases are TGTGCCAGCAGTTTGGGAGGGGGTCAGATGCTGTTTTTT. The rearrangement links TRBV28 to TRBJ1-4; tentatively, D is TRBD1 (6 bases). Germline V gene lookup returns CDR1 MDHEN and CDR2 SYDVKM. The CDR3 spans 13 residues. V shed 3 bases and J shed 14 bases, with 16 bases lying between them.

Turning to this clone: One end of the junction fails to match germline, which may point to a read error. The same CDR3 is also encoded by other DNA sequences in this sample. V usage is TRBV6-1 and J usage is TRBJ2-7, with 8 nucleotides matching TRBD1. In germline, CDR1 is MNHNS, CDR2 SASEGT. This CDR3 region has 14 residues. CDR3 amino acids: CASSDTGGSYEQYF. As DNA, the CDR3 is TGTGCCAGTAGTGATACAGGGGGCTCCTACGAGCAGTACTTC.

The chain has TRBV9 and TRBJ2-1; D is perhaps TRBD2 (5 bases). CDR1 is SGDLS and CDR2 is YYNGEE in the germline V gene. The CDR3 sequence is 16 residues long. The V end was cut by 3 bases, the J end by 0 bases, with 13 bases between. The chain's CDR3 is CASSAERGVSYNEQFF. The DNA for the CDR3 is TGTGCCAGCAGCGCCGAACGGGGTGTCTCCTACAATGAGCAGTTCTTC.

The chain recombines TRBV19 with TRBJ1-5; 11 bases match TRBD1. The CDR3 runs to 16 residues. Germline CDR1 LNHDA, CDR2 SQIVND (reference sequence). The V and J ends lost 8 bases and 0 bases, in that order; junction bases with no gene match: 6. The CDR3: CASGTGGRYSNQPQHF. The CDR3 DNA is TGTGCCAGTGGGACAGGGGGACGATATAGCAATCAGCCCCAGCATTTT.

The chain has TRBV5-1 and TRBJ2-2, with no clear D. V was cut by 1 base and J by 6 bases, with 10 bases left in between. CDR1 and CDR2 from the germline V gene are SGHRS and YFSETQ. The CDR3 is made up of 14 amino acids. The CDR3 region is CASSLRQDAGELFF. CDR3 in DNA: TGCGCCAGCAGCTTGAGGCAGGATGCCGGGGAGCTGTTTTTT. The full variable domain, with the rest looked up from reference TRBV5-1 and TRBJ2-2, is KAGVTQTPRYLIKTRGQQVTLSCSPISGHRSVSWYQQTPGQGLQFLFEYFSETQRNKGNFPGRFSGRQFSNSRSEMNVSTLELGDSALYLCASSLRQDAGELFFGEGSRLTVL.

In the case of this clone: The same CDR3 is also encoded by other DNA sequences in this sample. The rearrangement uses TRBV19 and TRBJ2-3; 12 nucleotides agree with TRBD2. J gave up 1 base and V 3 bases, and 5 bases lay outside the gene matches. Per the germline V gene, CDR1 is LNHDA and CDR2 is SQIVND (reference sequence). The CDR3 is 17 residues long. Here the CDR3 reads CASSIGRTSGGTDTQYF. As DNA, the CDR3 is TGTGCCAGTAGTATCGGTAGGACTAGCGGGGGCACAGATACGCAGTATTTT.

Here the CDR3 DNA reads TGTGCCAGTAGTATCGTAAGGGAACCCCACTACGAGCAGTACTTC. Its translation is CASSIVREPHYEQYF. The chain has TRBV19 and TRBJ2-7; no clear D. The CDR3 contains 15 residues. With 3 bases removed from V and 3 bases from J, the gap between germline ends came to 15 bases. Per germline, CDR1 LNHDA and CDR2 SQIVND (reference sequence).

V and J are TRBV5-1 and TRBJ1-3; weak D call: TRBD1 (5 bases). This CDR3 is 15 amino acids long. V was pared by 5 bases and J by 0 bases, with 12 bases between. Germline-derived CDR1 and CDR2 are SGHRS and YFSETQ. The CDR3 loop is CASSTDSLSGNTIYF. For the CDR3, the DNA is TGCGCCAGCAGTACCGACAGCCTCTCTGGAAACACCATATATTTT.

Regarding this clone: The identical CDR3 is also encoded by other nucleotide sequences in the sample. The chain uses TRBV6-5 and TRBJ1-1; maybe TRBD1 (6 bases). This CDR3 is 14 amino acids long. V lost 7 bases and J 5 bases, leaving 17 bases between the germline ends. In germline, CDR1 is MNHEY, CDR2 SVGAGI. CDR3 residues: CASIPGGAGTEAFF. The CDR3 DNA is TGTGCCAGCATACCTGGGGGGGCCGGGACTGAAGCTTTCTTT.

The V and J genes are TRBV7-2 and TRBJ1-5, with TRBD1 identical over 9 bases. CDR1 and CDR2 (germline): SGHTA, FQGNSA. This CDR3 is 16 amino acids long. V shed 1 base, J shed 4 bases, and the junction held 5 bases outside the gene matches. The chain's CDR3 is CASSLEGTGTNQPQHF. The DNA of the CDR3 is TGTGCCAGCAGCTTAGAGGGGACAGGGACAAATCAGCCCCAGCATTTT.

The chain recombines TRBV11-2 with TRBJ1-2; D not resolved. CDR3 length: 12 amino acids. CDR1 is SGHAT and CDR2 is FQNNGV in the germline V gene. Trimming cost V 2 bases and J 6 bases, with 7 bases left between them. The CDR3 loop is CASSLNQDGYTF. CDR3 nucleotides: TGTGCCAGCAGCTTAAACCAGGATGGCTACACCTTC.

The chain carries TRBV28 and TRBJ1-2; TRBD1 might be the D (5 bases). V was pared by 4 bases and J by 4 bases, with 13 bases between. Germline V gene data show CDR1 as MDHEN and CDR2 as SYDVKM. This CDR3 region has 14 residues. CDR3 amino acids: CASSSPPGSYGYTF. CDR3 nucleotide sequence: TGTGCCAGCAGTTCCCCCCCAGGGTCCTATGGCTACACCTTC.

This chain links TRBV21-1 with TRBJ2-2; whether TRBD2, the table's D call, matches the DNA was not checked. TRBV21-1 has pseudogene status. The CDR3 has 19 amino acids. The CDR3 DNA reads TGTGCCAGCAGCAAAAGTCCGCAGCCCCCTAGCGGAGATACCGGGGAGCTGTTTTTT. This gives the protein CASSKSPQPPSGDTGELFF.

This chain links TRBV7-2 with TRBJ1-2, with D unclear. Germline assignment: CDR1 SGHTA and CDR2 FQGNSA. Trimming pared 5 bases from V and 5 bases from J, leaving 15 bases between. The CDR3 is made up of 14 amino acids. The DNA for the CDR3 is TGTGCCAGCAGCCAAGAGGTCGCGCAGTATGGCTACACCTTC. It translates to CASSQEVAQYGYTF.

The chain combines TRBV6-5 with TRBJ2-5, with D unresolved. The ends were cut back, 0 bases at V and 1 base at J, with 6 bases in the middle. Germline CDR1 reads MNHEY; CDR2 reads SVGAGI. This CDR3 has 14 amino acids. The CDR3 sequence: CASSYSRFQETQYF. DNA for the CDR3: TGTGCCAGCAGTTACTCTAGGTTCCAAGAGACCCAGTACTTC.

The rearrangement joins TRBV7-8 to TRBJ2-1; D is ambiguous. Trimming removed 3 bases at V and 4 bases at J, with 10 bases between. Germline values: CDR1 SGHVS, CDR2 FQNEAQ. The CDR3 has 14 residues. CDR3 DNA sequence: TGTGCCAGCAGCTTGGGTACGGCATACAATGAGCAGTTCTTC. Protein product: CASSLGTAYNEQFF.

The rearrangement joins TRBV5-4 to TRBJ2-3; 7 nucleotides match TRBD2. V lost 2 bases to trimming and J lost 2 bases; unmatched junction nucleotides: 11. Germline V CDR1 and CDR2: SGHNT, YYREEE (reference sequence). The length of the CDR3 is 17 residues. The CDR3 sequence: CASSLAPTGTTTDTQYF. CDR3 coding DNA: TGTGCCAGCAGCTTAGCCCCAACCGGGACTACCACAGATACGCAGTATTTT.

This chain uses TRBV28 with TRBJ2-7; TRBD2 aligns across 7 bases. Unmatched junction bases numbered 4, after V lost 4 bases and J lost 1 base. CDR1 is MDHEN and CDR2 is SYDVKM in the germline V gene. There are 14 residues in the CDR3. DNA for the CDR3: TGTGCCAGCAGTTCCCGGCGGGGGTCCTACGAGCAGTACTTC. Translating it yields CASSSRRGSYEQYF.

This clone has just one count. Here the CDR3 reads CASSFGALGTEAFF. CDR3 DNA: TGCGCCAGCAGCTTTGGAGCACTAGGGACTGAAGCTTTCTTT. V gene TRBV5-1 combines with J gene TRBJ1-1; D is unclear. The CDR3 runs to 14 residues. Germline V gives CDR1 SGHRS, CDR2 YFSETQ. Trimming shortened V by 2 bases and J by 5 bases, and 13 bases separated the two germline ends.

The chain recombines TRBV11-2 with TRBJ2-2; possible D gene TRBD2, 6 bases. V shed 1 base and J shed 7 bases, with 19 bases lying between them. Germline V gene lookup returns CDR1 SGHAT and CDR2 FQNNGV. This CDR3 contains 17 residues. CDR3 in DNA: TGTGCCAGCAGCTTAGGCGTGCTAGCGCTACGGGTCGGGGAGCTGTTTTTT. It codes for CASSLGVLALRVGELFF.

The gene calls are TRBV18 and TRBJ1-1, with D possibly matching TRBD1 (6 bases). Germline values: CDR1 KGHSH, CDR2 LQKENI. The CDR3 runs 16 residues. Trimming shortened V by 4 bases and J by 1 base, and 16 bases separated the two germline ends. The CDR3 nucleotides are TGTGCCAGCTCACGCACCCCTCAGGGGCAGAACACTGAAGCTTTCTTT. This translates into CASSRTPQGQNTEAFF.

The DNA for the CDR3 is TGTGCCAGCAGCCCCCGGCCTAGCGGGACCCACAATGAGCAGTTCTTC. Encoded protein: CASSPRPSGTHNEQFF. The V and J genes are TRBV11-1 and TRBJ2-1; the match to TRBD2 covers 9 bases. This CDR3 region has 16 residues. CDR1 SGHAT and CDR2 FQDESV come from the germline V gene (reference sequence). J was trimmed by 5 bases and V by 5 bases; bases with no gene match: 10.

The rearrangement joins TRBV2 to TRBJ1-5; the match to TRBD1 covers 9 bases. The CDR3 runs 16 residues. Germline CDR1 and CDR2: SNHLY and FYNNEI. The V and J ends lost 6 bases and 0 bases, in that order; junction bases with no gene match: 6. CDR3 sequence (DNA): TGTGCCAGCAGGGAACAGGGGGCTCTTAGCAATCAGCCCCAGCATTTT. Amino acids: CASREQGALSNQPQHF. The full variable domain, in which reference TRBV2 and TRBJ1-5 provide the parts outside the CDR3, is EPEVTQTPSHQVTQMGQEVILRCVPISNHLYFYWYRQILGQKVEFLVSFYNNEISEKSEIFDDQFSVERPDGSNFTLKIRSTKLEDSAMYFCASREQGALSNQPQHFGDGTRLSIL.

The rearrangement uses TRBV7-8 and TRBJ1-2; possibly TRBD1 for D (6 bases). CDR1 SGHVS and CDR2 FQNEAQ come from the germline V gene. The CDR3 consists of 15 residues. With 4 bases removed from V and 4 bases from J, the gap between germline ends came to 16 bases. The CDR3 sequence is CASSSQGGLVYGYTF. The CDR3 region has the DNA TGTGCCAGCAGCTCCCAAGGGGGACTTGTCTATGGCTACACCTTC. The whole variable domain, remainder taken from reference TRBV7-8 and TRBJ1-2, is GAGVSQSPRYKVAKRGQDVALRCDPISGHVSLFWYQQALGQGPEFLTYFQNEAQLDKSGLPSDRFFAERPEGSVSTLKIQRTQQEDSAVYLCASSSQGGLVYGYTFGSGTRLTVV.

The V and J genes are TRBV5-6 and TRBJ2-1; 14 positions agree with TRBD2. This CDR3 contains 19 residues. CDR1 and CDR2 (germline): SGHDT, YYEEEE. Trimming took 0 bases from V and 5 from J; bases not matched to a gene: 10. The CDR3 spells CASSLGLAGGPIKDNEQFF. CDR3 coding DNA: TGTGCCAGCAGCTTGGGACTAGCGGGAGGGCCGATAAAAGACAATGAGCAGTTCTTC.

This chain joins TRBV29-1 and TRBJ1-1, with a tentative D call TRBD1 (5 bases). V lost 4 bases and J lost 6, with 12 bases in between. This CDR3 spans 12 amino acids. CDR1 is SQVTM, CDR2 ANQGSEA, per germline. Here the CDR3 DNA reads TGCAGCGTTGGGCTCTGGGGGGCTGAAGCTTTCTTT. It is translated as CSVGLWGAEAFF.

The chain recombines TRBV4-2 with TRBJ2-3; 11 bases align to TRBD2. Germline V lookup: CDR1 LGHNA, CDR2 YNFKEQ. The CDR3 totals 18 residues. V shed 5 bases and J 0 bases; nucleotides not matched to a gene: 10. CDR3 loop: CASSSKPGTSGSTDTQYF. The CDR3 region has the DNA TGTGCCAGCAGCTCAAAACCCGGGACTAGCGGTAGCACAGATACGCAGTATTTT.

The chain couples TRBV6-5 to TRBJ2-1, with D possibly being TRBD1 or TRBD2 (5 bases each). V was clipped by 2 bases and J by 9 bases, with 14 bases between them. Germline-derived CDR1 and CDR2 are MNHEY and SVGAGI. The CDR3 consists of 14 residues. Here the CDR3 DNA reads TGTGCCAGCAGTTACACGAGGGGCTCGAGTGAGCAGTTCTTC. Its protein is CASSYTRGSSEQFF.